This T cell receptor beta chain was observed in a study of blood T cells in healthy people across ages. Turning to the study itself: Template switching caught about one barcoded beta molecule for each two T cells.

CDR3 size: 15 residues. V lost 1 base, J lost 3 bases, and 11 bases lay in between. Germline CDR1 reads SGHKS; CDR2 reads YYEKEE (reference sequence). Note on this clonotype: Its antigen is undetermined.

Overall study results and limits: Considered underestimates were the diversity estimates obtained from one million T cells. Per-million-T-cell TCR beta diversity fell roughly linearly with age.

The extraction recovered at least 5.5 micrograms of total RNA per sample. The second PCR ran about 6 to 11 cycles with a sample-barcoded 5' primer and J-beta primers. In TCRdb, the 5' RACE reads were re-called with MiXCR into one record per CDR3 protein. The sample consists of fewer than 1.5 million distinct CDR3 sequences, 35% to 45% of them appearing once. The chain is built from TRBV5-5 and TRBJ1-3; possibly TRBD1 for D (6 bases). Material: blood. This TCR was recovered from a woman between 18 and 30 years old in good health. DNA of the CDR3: TGTGCCAGCAGCTTGAACAGGGATGTTGGAAACACCATATATTTT. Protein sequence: CASSLNRDVGNTIYF.